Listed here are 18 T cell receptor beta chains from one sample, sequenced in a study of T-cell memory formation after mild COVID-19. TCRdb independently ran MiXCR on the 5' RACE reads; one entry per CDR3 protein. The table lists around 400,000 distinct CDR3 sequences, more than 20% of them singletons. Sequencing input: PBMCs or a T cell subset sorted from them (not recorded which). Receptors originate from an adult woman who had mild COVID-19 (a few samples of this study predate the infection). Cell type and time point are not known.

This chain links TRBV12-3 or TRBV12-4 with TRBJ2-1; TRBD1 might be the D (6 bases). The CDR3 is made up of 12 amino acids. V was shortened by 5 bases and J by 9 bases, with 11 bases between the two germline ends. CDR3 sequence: CASSAWGREQFF. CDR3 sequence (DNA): TGTGCCAGCAGTGCTTGGGGGCGTGAGCAGTTCTTC.

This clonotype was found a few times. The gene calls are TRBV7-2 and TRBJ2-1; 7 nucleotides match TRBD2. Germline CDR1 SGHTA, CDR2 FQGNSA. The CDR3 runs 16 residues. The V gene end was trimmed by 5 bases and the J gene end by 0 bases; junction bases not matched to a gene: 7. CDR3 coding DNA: TGTGCCAGCAGCCTAGACGGGGGGTTCTCCTACAATGAGCAGTTCTTC. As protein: CASSLDGGFSYNEQFF.

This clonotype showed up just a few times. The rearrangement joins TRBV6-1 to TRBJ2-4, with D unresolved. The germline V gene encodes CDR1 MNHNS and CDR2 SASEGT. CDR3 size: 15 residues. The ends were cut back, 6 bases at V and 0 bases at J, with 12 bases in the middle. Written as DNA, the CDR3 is TGTGCCAGCAGCCCCAAAACGGTAGCCAAAAACATTCAGTACTTC. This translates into CASSPKTVAKNIQYF.

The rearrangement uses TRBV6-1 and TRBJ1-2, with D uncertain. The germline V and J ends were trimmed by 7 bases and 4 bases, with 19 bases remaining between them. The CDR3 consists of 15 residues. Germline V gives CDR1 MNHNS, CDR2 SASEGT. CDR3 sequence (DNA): TGTGCCAGCACCGCCCGGGTCGCCGGAACCTATGGCTACACCTTC. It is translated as CASTARVAGTYGYTF.

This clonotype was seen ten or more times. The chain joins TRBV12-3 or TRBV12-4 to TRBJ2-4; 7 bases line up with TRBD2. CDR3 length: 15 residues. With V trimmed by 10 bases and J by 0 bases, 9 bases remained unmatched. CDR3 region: CATPRDYLAKNIQYF. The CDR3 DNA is TGTGCCACTCCTCGGGACTACTTAGCCAAAAACATTCAGTACTTC.

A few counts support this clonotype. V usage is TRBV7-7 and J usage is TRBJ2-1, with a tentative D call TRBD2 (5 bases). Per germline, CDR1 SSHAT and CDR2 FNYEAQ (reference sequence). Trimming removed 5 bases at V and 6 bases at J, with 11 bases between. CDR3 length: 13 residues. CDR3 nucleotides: TGTGCCAGCAGCCGCGTACGGGGCAATGAGCAGTTCTTC. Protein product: CASSRVRGNEQFF.

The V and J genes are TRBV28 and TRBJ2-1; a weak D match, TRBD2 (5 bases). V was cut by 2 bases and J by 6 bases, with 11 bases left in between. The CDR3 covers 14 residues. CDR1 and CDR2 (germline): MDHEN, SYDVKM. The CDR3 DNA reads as TGTGCCAGCAGTTTAACCCCCGGGATCAATGAGCAGTTCTTC. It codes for CASSLTPGINEQFF.

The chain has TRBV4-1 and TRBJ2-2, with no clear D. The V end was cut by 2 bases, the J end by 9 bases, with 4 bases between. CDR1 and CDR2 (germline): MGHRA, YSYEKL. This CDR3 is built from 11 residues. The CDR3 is CASSQSRELFF. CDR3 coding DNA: TGCGCCAGCAGCCAAAGCCGGGAGCTGTTTTTT.

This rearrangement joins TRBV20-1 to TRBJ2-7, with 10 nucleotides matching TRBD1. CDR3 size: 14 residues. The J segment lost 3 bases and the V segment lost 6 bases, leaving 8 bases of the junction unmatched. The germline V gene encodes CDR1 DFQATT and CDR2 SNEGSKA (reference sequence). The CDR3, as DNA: TGCAGTGCCTATCCCGGGACAGGGGACTACGAGCAGTACTTC. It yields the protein CSAYPGTGDYEQYF.

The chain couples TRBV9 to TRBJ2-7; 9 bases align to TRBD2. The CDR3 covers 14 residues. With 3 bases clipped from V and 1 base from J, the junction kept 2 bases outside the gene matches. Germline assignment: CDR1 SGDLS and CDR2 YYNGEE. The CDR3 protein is CASSAGLASYEQYF. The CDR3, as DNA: TGTGCCAGCAGCGCGGGACTAGCATCCTACGAGCAGTACTTC.

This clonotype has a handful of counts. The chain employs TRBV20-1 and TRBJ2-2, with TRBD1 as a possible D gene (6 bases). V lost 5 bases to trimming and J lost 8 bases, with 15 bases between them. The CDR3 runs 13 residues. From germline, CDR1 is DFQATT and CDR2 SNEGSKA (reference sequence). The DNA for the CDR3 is TGCAGTGCTTCCCGAACAGGGCCTGGGGAGCTGTTTTTT. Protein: CSASRTGPGELFF.

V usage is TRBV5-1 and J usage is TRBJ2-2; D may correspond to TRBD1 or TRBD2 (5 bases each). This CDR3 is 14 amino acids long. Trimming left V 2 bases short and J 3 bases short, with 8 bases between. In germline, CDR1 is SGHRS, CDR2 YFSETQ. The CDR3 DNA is TGCGCCAGCAGCTTCATGGGGGACACCGGGGAGCTGTTTTTT. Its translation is CASSFMGDTGELFF.

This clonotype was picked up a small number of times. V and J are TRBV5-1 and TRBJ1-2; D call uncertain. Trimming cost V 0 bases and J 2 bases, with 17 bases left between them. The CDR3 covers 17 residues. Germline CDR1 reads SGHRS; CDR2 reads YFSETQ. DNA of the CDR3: TGCGCCAGCAGCTTGGAGGCCCAGCATAGTATAAACTATGGCTACACCTTC. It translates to CASSLEAQHSINYGYTF.

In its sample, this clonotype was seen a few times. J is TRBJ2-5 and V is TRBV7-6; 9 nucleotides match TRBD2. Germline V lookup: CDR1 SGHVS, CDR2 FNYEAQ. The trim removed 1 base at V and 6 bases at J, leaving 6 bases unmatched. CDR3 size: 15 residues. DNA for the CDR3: TGTGCCAGCAGCTTAGGGGCGGGAGGGCCCCAGACCCAGTACTTC. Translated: CASSLGAGGPQTQYF.

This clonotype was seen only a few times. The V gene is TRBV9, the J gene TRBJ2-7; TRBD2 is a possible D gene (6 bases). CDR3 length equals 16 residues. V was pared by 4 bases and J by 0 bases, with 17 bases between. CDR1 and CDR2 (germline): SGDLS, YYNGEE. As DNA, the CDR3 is TGTGCCAGCAGCCCCCGTTGGAGGGAGAGCTCCTACGAGCAGTACTTC. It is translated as CASSPRWRESSYEQYF.

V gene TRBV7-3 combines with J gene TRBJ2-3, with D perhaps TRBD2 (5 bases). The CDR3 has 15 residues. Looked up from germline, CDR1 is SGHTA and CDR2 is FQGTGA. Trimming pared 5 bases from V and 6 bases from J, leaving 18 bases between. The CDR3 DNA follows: TGTGCCAGCAGCATCGGTCACCGGGGTAGGGATACGCAGTATTTT. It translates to CASSIGHRGRDTQYF.

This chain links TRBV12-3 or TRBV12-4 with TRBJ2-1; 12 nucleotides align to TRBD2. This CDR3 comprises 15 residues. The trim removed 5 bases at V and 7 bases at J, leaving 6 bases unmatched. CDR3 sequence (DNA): TGTGCCAGCAGTCTGACGACTAGCGGGGGTAATGAGCAGTTCTTC. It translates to CASSLTTSGGNEQFF.

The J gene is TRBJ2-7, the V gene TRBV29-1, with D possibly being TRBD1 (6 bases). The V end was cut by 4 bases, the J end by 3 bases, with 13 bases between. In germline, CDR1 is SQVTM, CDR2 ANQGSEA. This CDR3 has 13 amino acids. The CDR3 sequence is CSVVSDRNYEQYF. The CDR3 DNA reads TGCAGCGTTGTGTCGGACAGAAACTACGAGCAGTACTTC.